These 26 T cell receptor beta chains share one sample of origin, sequenced in a study of T-cell reconstitution after alpha-beta-depleted transplantation in children. A TCRbeta library incorporating unique molecular identifiers was prepared. TCRdb re-called the PCR reads through MiXCR, storing one row per CDR3 protein. The table lists 500,000 to 650,000 distinct CDR3 sequences, over 10% of them singletons. Sequencing was performed on PBMCs, mostly from graft donor cells, taken 360 days after TCRalphabeta/CD19-depleted stem cell transplant. The receptors stem from a male patient younger than 18 who had a stem cell transplant for acute myeloid leukemia, so the T cells may come from the graft donor.

This clonotype was recorded at least ten times. J is TRBJ2-2 and V is TRBV7-9; no clear D. V was shortened by 5 bases and J by 3 bases, with 16 bases between the two germline ends. This CDR3 region has 16 residues. Germline V CDR1 and CDR2: SEHNR, FQNEAQ (reference sequence). The CDR3 DNA reads as TGTGCCAGCAGCATCAACAGCGCGCCCGACACCGGGGAGCTGTTTTTT. Amino acids: CASSINSAPDTGELFF.

This clonotype was counted between two and nine times. This rearrangement joins TRBV28 to TRBJ1-2, with D perhaps TRBD1 (5 bases). CDR1 and CDR2 (germline): MDHEN, SYDVKM. The CDR3 totals 16 residues. V was pared by 4 bases and J by 3 bases, with 18 bases between. The CDR3 region is CASSSHLGPRDYGYTF. The CDR3 bases are TGTGCCAGCAGTTCCCACTTGGGACCTAGGGACTATGGCTACACCTTC.

There are a few counts of this clonotype. The V call is TRBV20-1, the J call TRBJ2-7; 9 nucleotides line up with TRBD1. The CDR3 is 14 residues long. Germline V gene data show CDR1 as DFQATT and CDR2 as SNEGSKA (reference sequence). J lost 2 bases, V lost 7 bases, and 9 bases had no gene match. CDR3 in amino acids: CSVSRQGGTYEQYF. The CDR3 DNA sequence: TGCAGTGTTTCAAGACAGGGGGGAACCTACGAGCAGTACTTC.

This clonotype was picked up a small number of times. V and J are TRBV28 and TRBJ2-7; the match to TRBD2 covers 9 bases. Germline V gene data show CDR1 as MDHEN and CDR2 as SYDVKM. The CDR3 contains 15 residues. Trimming removed 3 bases from V and 6 bases from J; junction bases left unmatched: 9. The CDR3 sequence is CASSLGGRANSEQYF. The CDR3 region has the DNA TGTGCCAGCAGTTTGGGCGGGAGGGCAAATAGCGAGCAGTACTTC.

The rearrangement joins TRBV20-1 to TRBJ1-1; TRBD1 might be the D (5 bases). Germline lookup yields CDR1 DFQATT and CDR2 SNEGSKA (reference sequence). This CDR3 has 12 residues. Trimming took 6 bases from V and 1 from J, leaving 9 bases between them. The CDR3 nucleotides are TGCAGTGCCATAAGGGGGAACACTGAAGCTTTCTTT. Protein sequence: CSAIRGNTEAFF.

This clonotype was seen only a few times. This chain connects TRBV11-2 to TRBJ2-2; 8 bases align to TRBD1. Germline V lookup: CDR1 SGHAT, CDR2 FQNNGV. The CDR3 consists of 15 residues. V lost 5 bases to trimming and J lost 4 bases; unmatched junction nucleotides: 6. As DNA, the CDR3 is TGTGCCAGCAGCCGGACAGGGATTGGCACCGGGGAGCTGTTTTTT. The encoded protein is CASSRTGIGTGELFF.

This clonotype has only a few counts. The V call is TRBV4-2, the J call TRBJ2-5, with TRBD2 matching over 11 bases. The CDR3 totals 17 residues. Germline loops: CDR1 LGHNA, CDR2 YNFKEQ. V dropped 1 base and J dropped 4; count of bases not matched to a gene: 8. The CDR3 DNA follows: TGTGCCAGCAGCCAAGGTCCTAGCGGGAGGACAGGAGAGACCCAGTACTTC. The encoded protein is CASSQGPSGRTGETQYF.

This clonotype was counted only a few times. This chain links TRBV29-1 with TRBJ2-2; D perhaps matches TRBD1 (6 bases). The CDR3 has 14 residues. V lost 4 bases and J lost 2, with 11 bases in between. CDR1 SQVTM and CDR2 ANQGSEA come from the germline V gene. The CDR3 DNA reads as TGCAGCGTTGGTGGGACACTTAACACCGGGGAGCTGTTTTTT. Residues: CSVGGTLNTGELFF.

The chain combines TRBV7-9 with TRBJ2-4; no definite D call. The CDR3 extends over 17 amino acids. Germline V gene sequence: CDR1 SEHNR, CDR2 FQNEAQ (reference sequence). With 5 bases removed from V and 0 bases from J, the gap between germline ends came to 17 bases. DNA for the CDR3: TGTGCCAGCAGCCCACGCGCCCCGGTGAAAGCCAAAAACATTCAGTACTTC. Translating it yields CASSPRAPVKAKNIQYF.

This clonotype has ten or more counts. DNA for the CDR3: TGCAGTCCCCGGACTAGCGTCTTCGCCCTACAGTTCTTC. It specifies CSPRTSVFALQFF. The rearrangement uses TRBV20-1 and TRBJ2-1; TRBD2 matches 9 bases. Germline values: CDR1 DFQATT, CDR2 SNEGSKA (reference sequence). The J segment lost 13 bases and the V segment lost 8 bases, leaving 15 bases of the junction unmatched. The length of the CDR3 is 13 residues.

This clonotype was picked up a small number of times. V usage is TRBV9 and J usage is TRBJ2-7; D assignment may be TRBD1 or TRBD2 (6 bases each). CDR3 length: 16 amino acids. Germline CDR1 SGDLS, CDR2 YYNGEE. Trimming took off 3 bases at V and 3 bases at J, with 19 bases between the two ends. The CDR3 DNA is TGTGCCAGCAGCGACCACCCGGCACAGGGAGGCTACGAGCAGTACTTC. Its translation: CASSDHPAQGGYEQYF.

This clonotype was picked up a small number of times. The J gene is TRBJ2-2, the V gene TRBV16, with D uncertain. Between the trimmed V and J ends, which lost 0 bases and 3 bases, there was a span of 11 bases. CDR3 length equals 16 residues. The germline V gene encodes CDR1 KGHSY and CDR2 FQNENV. The CDR3 loop is CASSQSLVRYTGELFF. The CDR3 bases are TGTGCCAGCAGCCAATCGCTTGTCAGGTACACCGGGGAGCTGTTTTTT.

The CDR3 bases are TGCAGCGTTCGGAAAGGACCCAACACTGAAGCTTTCTTT. Protein: CSVRKGPNTEAFF. V gene TRBV29-1 combines with J gene TRBJ1-1; D not resolved. The germline gives CDR1 SQVTM, CDR2 ANQGSEA. The V end lost 5 bases, the J end lost 2 bases, and 12 bases lay between the germline ends. CDR3 length equals 13 residues.

This clonotype was picked up a small number of times. This CDR3 fails to terminate in the conserved phenylalanine or tryptophan, so it likely reflects a read error. The chain combines TRBV5-1 with TRBJ2-2, with D unclear. Germline V gene sequence: CDR1 SGHRS, CDR2 YFSETQ. V was shortened by 0 bases and J by 3 bases, with 9 bases between the two germline ends. The CDR3 has 15 amino acids. The DNA for the CDR3 is TGCGCCAGCAGCTTGGAGGAGATGGACACCGGGGAGCTGTTTCTT. It specifies CASSLEEMDTGELFL.

With respect to this clonotype: A read error may produce the germline difference seen at one junction end. V and J are TRBV12-3 or TRBV12-4 and TRBJ2-5; D is unclear. The CDR3 loop spans 13 amino acids. The CDR3 region has the DNA TGTGCCAGCAGTTTAGACTACCAAGGGACCCAGTACTTC. This codes for CASSLDYQGTQYF.

This clonotype was observed a handful of times. This sequence joins TRBV29-1 and TRBJ1-4, with D maybe TRBD1 (5 bases). V lost 5 bases and J 10 bases, leaving 11 bases between the germline ends. Germline V gives CDR1 SQVTM, CDR2 ANQGSEA. This CDR3 is built from 11 residues. The DNA for the CDR3 is TGCAGCGTTATTAGGCAGGGAAAACTGTTTTTT. Translating it yields CSVIRQGKLFF. Using reference TRBV29-1 and TRBJ1-4 for the parts outside the CDR3, the full variable domain is SAVISQKPSRDICQRGTSLTIQCQVDSQVTMMFWYRQQPGQSLTLIATANQGSEATYESGFVIDKFPISRPNLTFSTLTVSNMSPEDSSIYLCSVIRQGKLFFGSGTQLSVL.

This clonotype was detected only a few times. The V call is TRBV4-3, the J call TRBJ2-1; 8 bases match TRBD2. The CDR3 has 17 residues. Germline V lookup: CDR1 LGHNA, CDR2 YSLEER. V shed 3 bases, J shed 0 bases, and the junction held 7 bases outside the gene matches. The CDR3 DNA is TGCGCCAGCAGCCATAGGTTCGGGACTAGCTCCTACAATGAGCAGTTCTTC. Amino acid sequence: CASSHRFGTSSYNEQFF.

This clonotype appeared many times. The genes are TRBV29-1 and TRBJ1-3, with unresolved D. CDR1 is SQVTM and CDR2 is ANQGSEA in the germline V gene. V lost 4 bases and J 4 bases, leaving 8 bases between the germline ends. The CDR3 contains 12 residues. The CDR3 protein is CSVVTQGNTIYF. The CDR3 region has the DNA TGCAGCGTTGTTACCCAAGGAAACACCATATATTTT.

The chain has TRBV20-1 and TRBJ1-1; 11 nucleotides match TRBD1. Germline trimming cut 0 bases from V and 7 bases from J; bases unmatched to any gene: 7. CDR3 length: 15 amino acids. Germline lookup yields CDR1 DFQATT and CDR2 SNEGSKA (reference sequence). The CDR3 DNA reads TGCAGTGCTAGAGATCTGGGACAGGGGGAAGTTGAAGCTTTCTTT. Amino acids: CSARDLGQGEVEAFF.

By share of the sample, this clonotype is large. The rearrangement links TRBV12-3 or TRBV12-4 to TRBJ2-6; D ambiguous. CDR3 size: 13 residues. Trimming stripped 7 bases from V and 1 base from J, with 5 bases between. Here the CDR3 reads CASTPSGANVLTF. In DNA, the CDR3 is TGTGCCAGCACCCCATCTGGGGCCAACGTCCTGACTTTC.

This clonotype showed up just a few times. The chain employs TRBV21-1 and TRBJ2-3; TRBD1 is the table's D call, not checked against the DNA. TRBV21-1 counts as a pseudogene. The CDR3 consists of 16 residues. CDR3 region: CASSKAGRRYSDTQYF. DNA of the CDR3: TGTGCCAGCAGCAAAGCAGGGCGGAGATATTCAGATACGCAGTATTTT.

The rearrangement links TRBV30 to TRBJ2-7; no clear D. The CDR3 sequence is 15 residues long. V was shortened by 3 bases and J by 2 bases, with 17 bases between the two germline ends. Per germline, CDR1 GTSNPN and CDR2 SVGIG (reference sequence). CDR3 region: CAWRDIHGPTYEQYF. The CDR3 bases are TGTGCCTGGAGAGATATACACGGGCCAACCTACGAGCAGTACTTC.

This clonotype occurred a few times. This chain links TRBV29-1 with TRBJ2-7; maybe TRBD2 (5 bases). The CDR3 totals 13 residues. CDR1 and CDR2 (germline): SQVTM, ANQGSEA. V was trimmed by 5 bases and J by 2 bases, leaving 13 bases between them. CDR3 bases: TGCAGCGTTCCGGGGTTCGGGCCCTACGAGCAGTACTTC. Translating it yields CSVPGFGPYEQYF.

The gene calls are TRBV7-9 and TRBJ2-1, with D uncertain. Trimming left V 5 bases short and J 8 bases short, with 25 bases between. The CDR3 extends over 17 amino acids. Looked up from germline, CDR1 is SEHNR and CDR2 is FQNEAQ (reference sequence). In DNA form, the CDR3 reads TGTGCCAGCAGCCTATCTAATCGGGCTCCACCATGGGATGAGCAGTTCTTC. Residues: CASSLSNRAPPWDEQFF.

This clonotype was detected only a few times. This rearrangement joins TRBV5-1 to TRBJ1-1; D might be TRBD1 (5 bases). V lost 5 bases, J lost 1 base, and 12 bases lay in between. The CDR3 contains 14 residues. The germline CDR1 and CDR2 sequences are SGHRS and YFSETQ. The CDR3 here is CASSRGRENTEAFF. CDR3 nucleotide sequence: TGCGCCAGCAGTCGGGGGAGGGAGAACACTGAAGCTTTCTTT.

The rearrangement links TRBV10-3 to TRBJ2-7, with TRBD1 matching over 8 bases. Germline CDR1 and CDR2: ENHRY and SYGVKD. J lost 1 base, V lost 1 base, and 0 bases had no gene match. The CDR3 extends over 14 amino acids. The CDR3 is CAISEWTGSYEQYF. The CDR3 nucleotides are TGTGCCATCAGTGAGTGGACAGGGTCCTACGAGCAGTACTTC.